The entry that follows covers one TCR beta chain sequence. Losses at the gene ends were 3 bases for V and 4 bases for J; bases not matched to a gene: 9. This CDR3 is 16 amino acids long. Germline lookup yields CDR1 SGDLS and CDR2 YYNGEE. Profiling relied on immunoSEQ multiplex PCR, and the TCRdb table lists in-frame clones only, not all of them. The sample yields around 150,000 clones, roughly nine tenths seen once. This sample stems from a study of OX40 agonist ivuxolimab in advanced cancers. Overall study: Patients got intravenous ivuxolimab at 0.01 to 10 mg/kg every 2 weeks. With a range of 23 to 79, age averaged roughly 61 years, and 75% to 90% were male.

This chain connects TRBV9 to TRBJ2-1, with TRBD2 matching over 8 bases. The input for sequencing was CD4+ or CD8+ T cells sorted from blood, taken in a trial of the OX40 agonist ivuxolimab. The clonotype comes from an adult with an advanced solid tumor such as melanoma, head and neck, liver or kidney cancer. CDR3: CASSATGTRGYNEQFF. The CDR3 DNA sequence: TGTGCCAGCAGCGCGACCGGGACTAGGGGATACAATGAGCAGTTCTTC.